One sample yielded the 21 T cell receptor beta chains listed below, sequenced in a study of cytomegalovirus exposure and HLA in healthy donors. Profiled with immunoSEQ multiplex PCR; TCRdb holds only in-frame clones, not every one. Among 110,000 to 150,000 clones listed, around four fifths were seen once. The sample consisted of PBMCs. The receptors shown here come from a young woman in good health and CMV-seronegative.

The chain is built from TRBV7-6 and TRBJ2-3; TRBD1 matches at 8 bases. The CDR3 extends over 16 amino acids. V dropped 5 bases and J dropped 0; count of bases not matched to a gene: 7. The germline gives CDR1 SGHVS, CDR2 FNYEAQ. CDR3 bases: TGTGCCAGCAGCCTTTTCAGGGGGCAAAGCACAGATACGCAGTATTTT. Encoded protein: CASSLFRGQSTDTQYF.

There are many counts of this clone. The chain carries TRBV15 and TRBJ1-2; possibly TRBD1 for D (6 bases). Trimming removed 0 bases from V and 0 bases from J, with 11 bases in between. Germline V lookup: CDR1 LNHNV, CDR2 YYDKDF (reference sequence). There are 16 residues in the CDR3. CDR3 sequence: CATSRDSGATNYGYTF. For the CDR3, the DNA is TGTGCCACCAGCAGAGATTCAGGGGCAACTAACTATGGCTACACCTTC. The variable domain in full, completed from reference TRBV15 and TRBJ1-2, reads DAMVIQNPRYQVTQFGKPVTLSCSQTLNHNVMYWYQQKSSQAPKLLFHYYDKDFNNEADTPDNFQSRRPNTSFCFLDIRSPGLGDTAMYLCATSRDSGATNYGYTFGSGTRLTVV.

V gene TRBV6-1 combines with J gene TRBJ1-2; 9 nucleotides line up with TRBD1. This CDR3 is 14 amino acids long. CDR1 and CDR2 from the germline V gene are MNHNS and SASEGT. V lost 7 bases and J lost 0; bases outside the gene matches: 3. The CDR3 here is CASKWTGANYGYTF. The CDR3 DNA is TGTGCCAGCAAATGGACAGGGGCTAACTATGGCTACACCTTC.

This clone occurred once. This rearrangement joins TRBV19 to TRBJ2-7, with D possibly TRBD1 on 7 matching bases. The CDR3 length is 14 residues. Deletions cut 5 bases from V and 3 bases from J, with 14 bases between. CDR1 and CDR2 from the germline V gene are LNHDA and SQIVND (reference sequence). Here the CDR3 reads CASSQGGWSYEQYF. The DNA for the CDR3 is TGTGCCAGTAGTCAGGGGGGCTGGAGCTACGAGCAGTACTTC.

This clone was counted only a few times. The chain couples TRBV5-5 to TRBJ2-7; 8 nucleotides agree with TRBD1. Germline V lookup: CDR1 SGHKS, CDR2 YYEKEE (reference sequence). J gave up 6 bases and V 4 bases, and 12 bases lay outside the gene matches. The CDR3 runs 15 residues. The CDR3 is CASSAWTGIGREQYF. DNA of the CDR3: TGTGCCAGCAGCGCCTGGACAGGGATCGGGCGCGAGCAGTACTTC.

This clone occurred once. V gene TRBV29-1 combines with J gene TRBJ2-7; 7 bases agree with TRBD1. Germline V gene data show CDR1 as SQVTM and CDR2 as ANQGSEA. CDR3 length: 13 amino acids. J lost 1 base, V lost 4 bases, and 4 bases had no gene match. The chain's CDR3 is CSVVGTESYEQYF. The CDR3, as DNA: TGCAGCGTTGTGGGGACAGAGTCCTACGAGCAGTACTTC.

The J gene is TRBJ1-1, the V gene TRBV2; a weak D match, TRBD1 (5 bases). The CDR3 spans 16 residues. With 4 bases removed from V and 0 bases from J, the gap between germline ends came to 15 bases. Per the germline V gene, CDR1 is SNHLY and CDR2 is FYNNEI. The CDR3 loop is CASSGVIGHLNTEAFF. Here the CDR3 DNA reads TGTGCCAGCAGTGGGGTGATAGGACATTTGAACACTGAAGCTTTCTTT. The variable domain in full, completed from reference TRBV2 and TRBJ1-1, reads EPEVTQTPSHQVTQMGQEVILRCVPISNHLYFYWYRQILGQKVEFLVSFYNNEISEKSEIFDDQFSVERPDGSNFTLKIRSTKLEDSAMYFCASSGVIGHLNTEAFFGQGTRLTVV.

The count of this clone is one. The chain joins TRBV5-4 to TRBJ2-5, with TRBD2 matching 11 bases. This CDR3 is built from 17 residues. V was pared by 0 bases and J by 2 bases, with 6 bases of the junction left unmatched. CDR1 and CDR2 (germline): SGHNT, YYREEE (reference sequence). CDR3 loop: CASSLGGLAGRQETQYF. The CDR3 DNA sequence: TGTGCCAGCAGCTTGGGTGGACTAGCGGGTCGACAAGAGACCCAGTACTTC.

The genes are TRBV29-1 and TRBJ2-2; TRBD1 matches at 9 bases. Trimming at V came to 0 bases and at J to 6 bases, leaving 5 bases not matched to a gene. The CDR3 has 15 amino acids. Germline loops: CDR1 SQVTM, CDR2 ANQGSEA. CDR3 in amino acids: CSVEESGDRAGELFF. The CDR3 nucleotides are TGCAGCGTTGAAGAATCCGGGGACAGGGCCGGGGAGCTGTTTTTT.

The V and J genes are TRBV28 and TRBJ2-3; 7 bases are shared with TRBD2. The CDR3 runs 15 residues. CDR1 and CDR2 (germline): MDHEN, SYDVKM. V shed 7 bases, J shed 1 base, and the junction held 8 bases outside the gene matches. The CDR3 loop reads CASMGSGGGTDTQYF. The CDR3 DNA is TGTGCCAGCATGGGGTCGGGGGGAGGCACAGATACGCAGTATTTT.

The chain couples TRBV5-5 to TRBJ1-2, with D maybe TRBD1 (5 bases). CDR1 SGHKS and CDR2 YYEKEE come from the germline V gene (reference sequence). The CDR3 extends over 15 amino acids. Trimming stripped 4 bases from V and 7 bases from J, with 20 bases between. DNA of the CDR3: TGTGCCAGCAGCCCCCAAGGGCGGGGGGTAAGTGGCTACACCTTC. Protein: CASSPQGRGVSGYTF.

The chain uses TRBV2 and TRBJ1-2; possible D gene TRBD1, 5 bases. With 1 base removed from V and 4 bases from J, the gap between germline ends came to 7 bases. Germline V CDR1 and CDR2: SNHLY, FYNNEI. The CDR3 length is 13 residues. The CDR3 DNA reads as TGTGCCAGCAGTGAAGGGGGCTCCTATGGCTACACCTTC. Its translation: CASSEGGSYGYTF. Full variable domain (rest looked up from reference TRBV2 and TRBJ1-2): EPEVTQTPSHQVTQMGQEVILRCVPISNHLYFYWYRQILGQKVEFLVSFYNNEISEKSEIFDDQFSVERPDGSNFTLKIRSTKLEDSAMYFCASSEGGSYGYTFGSGTRLTVV.

The genes are TRBV27 and TRBJ2-3, with a tentative D call TRBD2 (6 bases). V lost 3 bases, J lost 2 bases, and 18 bases lay in between. The CDR3 loop spans 17 amino acids. Germline CDR1 MNHEY, CDR2 SMNVEV (reference sequence). CDR3 amino acids: CASSFLVGTGPTDTQYF. CDR3 sequence (DNA): TGTGCCAGCAGTTTTCTCGTAGGGACTGGCCCCACAGATACGCAGTATTTT.

The gene calls are TRBV6-5 and TRBJ2-7, with TRBD2 as a possible D gene (6 bases). Trimming took 6 bases from V and 2 from J, leaving 11 bases between them. This CDR3 has 13 amino acids. The germline CDR1 and CDR2 sequences are MNHEY and SVGAGI. CDR3 bases: TGTGCCAGCAGCCGCGGGAATACCTACGAGCAGTACTTC. Amino acid sequence: CASSRGNTYEQYF.

The chain has TRBV11-2 and TRBJ1-1, with 7 bases fitting TRBD1. With V trimmed by 6 bases and J by 0 bases, 13 bases remained unmatched. Germline-derived CDR1 and CDR2 are SGHAT and FQNNGV. The CDR3 has 17 amino acids. Here the CDR3 reads CASRGRQGWEMNTEAFF. The DNA for the CDR3 is TGTGCCAGCAGGGGGAGACAGGGATGGGAGATGAACACTGAAGCTTTCTTT.

The genes are TRBV6-1 and TRBJ1-1, with 8 nucleotides matching TRBD1. The CDR3 loop spans 12 amino acids. Germline V gene lookup returns CDR1 MNHNS and CDR2 SASEGT. The J segment lost 4 bases and the V segment lost 6 bases, leaving 1 base of the junction unmatched. In DNA form, the CDR3 reads TGTGCCAGCAGAACAGGGGGCACTGAAGCTTTCTTT. It is translated as CASRTGGTEAFF.

The V and J genes are TRBV10-3 and TRBJ1-5, with 7 bases matching TRBD1. From germline, CDR1 is ENHRY and CDR2 SYGVKD. The CDR3 is 13 amino acids. V shed 4 bases, J shed 6 bases, and the junction held 3 bases outside the gene matches. The CDR3 protein is CAISGQGGQPQHF. DNA for the CDR3: TGTGCCATCAGTGGACAGGGTGGTCAGCCCCAGCATTTT.

The V and J genes are TRBV9 and TRBJ2-5; D is undetermined. Germline-derived CDR1 and CDR2 are SGDLS and YYNGEE. V shed 4 bases and J shed 0 bases, with 10 bases lying between them. The CDR3 extends over 14 amino acids. The chain's CDR3 is CASSLRLDQETQYF. For the CDR3, the DNA is TGTGCCAGCAGCCTTCGACTGGACCAAGAGACCCAGTACTTC.

This clone was observed a single time. This chain connects TRBV6-1 to TRBJ1-3; D unresolved. Germline V gene data show CDR1 as MNHNS and CDR2 as SASEGT. The CDR3 extends over 14 amino acids. Trimming cost V 7 bases and J 2 bases, with 12 bases left between them. This chain's CDR3 is CASIPRTAGNTIYF. For the CDR3, the DNA is TGTGCCAGCATTCCCAGGACTGCTGGAAACACCATATATTTT.

The V gene is TRBV2, the J gene TRBJ1-6; 8 bases are shared with TRBD1. V was clipped by 5 bases and J by 12 bases; unmatched bases: 21. Germline V gene lookup returns CDR1 SNHLY and CDR2 FYNNEI. The CDR3 contains 18 residues. Written as DNA, the CDR3 is TGTGCCAGCAGTAAAAGACCCCAGGGGGCGATTGTCGGGATACCCCTCCACTTT. Translating it yields CASSKRPQGAIVGIPLHF.

This clone was seen once. CDR3 in DNA: TGCGCCAGCGCCAAAACAGGGCTAGACGAGCAGTACTTC. It specifies CASAKTGLDEQYF. V is TRBV5-1 and J is TRBJ2-7, with D perhaps matching TRBD1 (6 bases). This CDR3 is built from 13 residues. V lost 7 bases and J lost 5, with 16 bases in between. Looked up from germline, CDR1 is SGHRS and CDR2 is YFSETQ.